A selection of T cell receptor beta chains follows, all from one sample in a study of blood T cells in healthy people across ages. TCRdb redid the calling of the 5' RACE reads with MiXCR, one entry per CDR3 protein. The sample yields about 1.7 million distinct CDR3 sequences, roughly 30% seen once. Sequenced sample: blood. Receptor source: a woman in her 30s in good health. Each CDR3 is given with its conserved first and last residue. The order of the fields is D gene, J gene, clone size, V gene, CDR3 protein, CDR3 DNA. The D gene is left open where the match is weak. Size values are once, few and many counts, or a class for expanded clones, and some rows have none.

- | TRBJ2-1 | - | TRBV7-6 | CASSPSPSRNEQFF | TGTGCCAGCAGCCCGTCCCCCTCCAGGAATGAGCAGTTCTTC
- | TRBJ2-1 | many | TRBV20-1 | CSATPGTRAGGQFF | TGCAGTGCTACCCCCGGGACTCGGGCCGGGGGGCAGTTCTTC
TRBD2 | TRBJ2-5 | - | TRBV5-1 | CASRFRGGQETQYF | TGCGCCAGCAGATTCCGGGGGGGCCAGGAGACCCAGTACTTC
TRBD1 | TRBJ2-3 | once | TRBV18 | CASSTMTGGFADTQYF | TGCGCCAGCTCAACGATGACAGGGGGCTTCGCAGATACGCAGTATTTT
- | TRBJ2-1 | - | TRBV15 | CATNGARSNEQFF | TGTGCCACCAACGGGGCCAGATCCAATGAGCAGTTCTTC
- | TRBJ2-7 | many | TRBV6-2/TRBV6-3 | CASSYRAGTRNYEQYF | TGTGCCAGCAGTTACAGGGCTGGGACAAGGAACTACGAGCAGTACTTC
TRBD2 | TRBJ2-7 | many | TRBV7-9 | CASSLAGNSYEQYF | TGTGCCAGCAGTCTAGCGGGAAACTCCTACGAGCAGTACTTC
- | TRBJ2-1 | many | TRBV18 | CASSPPTREQFF | TGTGCCAGCTCACCACCGACAAGGGAGCAGTTCTTC
- | TRBJ1-5 | - | TRBV4-2 | CASNQVLSGRAQPQHF | TGTGCCAGCAACCAGGTTCTTTCAGGGCGTGCTCAGCCCCAGCATTTT
TRBD2 | TRBJ2-1 | - | TRBV7-8 | CASSLPSGDSYNEQFF | TGTGCCAGCAGCTTACCCAGCGGGGATTCCTACAATGAGCAGTTCTTC
TRBD2 | TRBJ2-7 | - | TRBV7-2 | CASSSGGSGGAGEQYF | TGTGCCAGCAGCTCGGGCGGTAGCGGGGGGGCGGGTGAGCAGTACTTC
TRBD1 | TRBJ2-1 | - | TRBV29-1 | CTLGQDYNEQFF | TGCACCCTAGGACAGGACTACAATGAGCAGTTCTTC
- | TRBJ2-7 | - | TRBV24-1 | CATSERHSPEQYF | TGTGCCACCAGTGAGCGACATTCACCCGAGCAGTACTTC
- | TRBJ2-3 | - | TRBV18 | CASSPAIRSDTQYF | TGTGCCAGCTCACCGGCGATCCGGTCAGATACGCAGTATTTT
- | TRBJ2-3 | few | TRBV7-9 | CASSLEIHTDTQYF | TGTGCCAGCAGCTTAGAGATACACACAGATACGCAGTATTTT
- | TRBJ2-1 | - | TRBV4-2 | CASSQDPSVREQFF | TGTGCCAGCAGCCAAGATCCCTCCGTCAGGGAGCAGTTCTTC
- | TRBJ2-4 | - | TRBV15 | CATSRELFPGVGRGQNIQYF | TGTGCCACCAGCAGAGAATTATTCCCCGGAGTTGGACGTGGGCAAAACATTCAGTACTTC
- | TRBJ1-5 | few | TRBV19 | CASSPQGIEPQHF | TGTGCCAGTAGTCCACAGGGCATTGAGCCCCAGCATTTT
- | TRBJ2-6 | many | TRBV12-3/TRBV12-4 | CASSFGVLGANVLTF | TGTGCCAGCAGTTTTGGAGTTCTTGGGGCCAACGTCCTGACTTTC
- | TRBJ2-7 | - | TRBV2 | CASSDPGGNYNEQYF | TGTGCCAGCAGTGATCCGGGCGGGAACTACAATGAGCAGTACTTC
TRBD2 | TRBJ2-7 | - | TRBV7-2 | CASSLDYGGGYEQYF | TGTGCCAGCAGCTTAGATTACGGGGGGGGCTACGAGCAGTACTTC
- | TRBJ1-2 | few | TRBV6-5 | CASSSPFGENIYGYTF | TGTGCCAGCAGCTCCCCCTTTGGGGAAAATATCTATGGCTACACCTTC
- | TRBJ1-1 | few | TRBV5-1 | CASSLNAMNTEAFF | TGCGCCAGCAGCTTGAACGCTATGAACACTGAAGCTTTCTTT
- | TRBJ1-3 | - | TRBV20-1 | CSARDWEESGTTIYF | TGCAGTGCTAGAGATTGGGAGGAGTCGGGAACCACCATATATTTT
- | TRBJ1-5 | few | TRBV24-1 | CATLEQPQHF | TGTGCCACCCTAGAACAGCCCCAGCATTTT
TRBD1 | TRBJ1-3 | - | TRBV5-1 | CASSPGQGRNAIYF | TGCGCCAGCAGCCCGGGACAGGGGCGAAACGCCATATATTTT
TRBD2 | TRBJ2-1 | - | TRBV7-9 | CATKAGVAGGLGDEQFF | TGTGCCACCAAGGCAGGCGTAGCGGGGGGGCTGGGGGATGAGCAGTTCTTC
- | TRBJ1-2 | - | TRBV4-3 | CASSQVRREIDGYTF | TGCGCCAGTAGCCAAGTACGACGGGAAATTGACGGCTACACCTTC
- | TRBJ1-2 | - | TRBV29-1 | CSVEQGTYGYTF | TGCAGCGTTGAACAAGGAACCTATGGCTACACCTTC
TRBD2 | TRBJ2-7 | many | TRBV28 | CASSFTGGSYEQYF | TGTGCCAGCAGTTTTACCGGGGGGTCCTACGAGCAGTACTTC
TRBD1 | TRBJ1-5 | few | TRBV9 | CACSPGQGMYQPQHF | TGTGCCTGCAGCCCGGGACAGGGGATGTATCAGCCCCAGCATTTT
TRBD2 | TRBJ2-1 | many | TRBV20-1 | CSAGTSGRYNEQFF | TGCAGTGCTGGGACTAGCGGGAGATACAATGAGCAGTTCTTC
TRBD1 | TRBJ2-3 | - | TRBV10-2 | CASSESGDRVTDTQYF | TGCGCCAGCAGTGAGTCGGGGGACAGGGTGACAGATACGCAGTATTTT
- | TRBJ2-7 | many | TRBV10-3 | CAISEDRTLYEQYF | TGTGCCATCAGTGAGGACAGAACCCTCTACGAGCAGTACTTC
- | TRBJ1-2 | - | TRBV6-6 | CASSYPGGSENYGYTF | TGTGCCAGCAGTTACCCGGGGGGGTCAGAGAACTATGGCTACACCTTC
- | TRBJ2-7 | few | TRBV7-6 | CASSSAFEGREQYF | TGTGCCAGCAGCTCCGCCTTTGAAGGGCGGGAGCAGTACTTC